Below, 24 T cell receptor beta chains from the same sample are listed, as sequenced in a study of response to subunit inactivated influenza vaccine. TCRdb analysed the RT-PCR reads with MiXCR anew, one entry per CDR3 protein. Of 200,000 to 300,000 distinct CDR3 sequences in the sample, 12% were seen once. The specimen comprised non-naive T cells sorted from PBMCs, sampled around 15 days before vaccination. Receptors originate from a man between 45 and 60 years old who received an inactivated influenza vaccine.

This clonotype came up many times. J is TRBJ2-1 and V is TRBV6-2 or TRBV6-3; weak D call: TRBD2 (7 bases). V was shortened by 4 bases and J by 8 bases, with 18 bases between the two germline ends. The CDR3 sequence is 15 residues long. Germline values: CDR1 MNHEY, CDR2 SVGEGT. CDR3 sequence reads: CASSWAGARIDEQFF. The CDR3 DNA reads TGTGCCAGCAGTTGGGCGGGGGCTAGGATAGATGAGCAGTTCTTC.

This chain uses TRBV29-1 with TRBJ2-5; the D gene is possibly TRBD1 (5 bases). Germline CDR1 reads SQVTM; CDR2 reads ANQGSEA. Deletions cut 4 bases from V and 5 bases from J, with 14 bases between. The CDR3 has 13 residues. CDR3 protein: CSVGRGAGETQYF. In nucleotides, the CDR3 is TGCAGCGTTGGTAGGGGCGCCGGGGAGACCCAGTACTTC.

This clonotype was observed a few times. This chain links TRBV4-3 with TRBJ2-1; 8 nucleotides match TRBD2. CDR3 length: 17 residues. Per germline, CDR1 LGHNA and CDR2 YSLEER. With 1 base clipped from V and 5 bases from J, the junction kept 10 bases outside the gene matches. CDR3 DNA sequence: TGCGCCAGCAGCCAAGGCCCTCTAGCGGGCCACGACAATGAGCAGTTCTTC. Its protein product is CASSQGPLAGHDNEQFF.

This clonotype was seen only a few times. The J gene is TRBJ2-2, the V gene TRBV27, with TRBD2 as a possible D gene (6 bases). Germline loops: CDR1 MNHEY, CDR2 SMNVEV (reference sequence). The CDR3 runs to 15 residues. The V and J ends lost 7 bases and 6 bases respectively, with 18 bases between them. The CDR3 reads CASKGAQRVAGELFF. In DNA, the CDR3 is TGTGCCAGCAAAGGGGCACAGCGGGTCGCCGGGGAGCTGTTTTTT.

This clonotype was seen only once. This sequence joins TRBV7-2 and TRBJ2-7; possibly TRBD1 for D (5 bases). The germline V gene encodes CDR1 SGHTA and CDR2 FQGNSA. V lost 1 base and J 3 bases, leaving 16 bases between the germline ends. This CDR3 is 16 amino acids long. CDR3 DNA: TGTGCCAGCAGCTTAGGAAGGGGCAGAAAGATCTACGAGCAGTACTTC. It specifies CASSLGRGRKIYEQYF.

This clonotype was seen only a few times. The J gene is TRBJ2-1, the V gene TRBV7-2; the match to TRBD2 covers 9 bases. The CDR3 is 17 residues long. Unmatched junction bases numbered 3, after V lost 0 bases and J lost 0 bases. The V gene's germline CDR1 is SGHTA and CDR2 FQGNSA. The CDR3 region has the DNA TGTGCCAGCAGCTTAGCCCTAGCGGGGAGCTCCTACAATGAGCAGTTCTTC. The encoded protein is CASSLALAGSSYNEQFF.

The chain couples TRBV18 to TRBJ1-5; D may be TRBD1 (5 bases). The V end lost 1 base, the J end lost 3 bases, and 13 bases lay between the germline ends. The CDR3 runs 16 residues. CDR1 KGHSH and CDR2 LQKENI come from the germline V gene. CDR3 loop: CASSPQKTGTNQPQHF. The DNA for the CDR3 is TGTGCCAGCTCACCACAGAAAACAGGTACCAATCAGCCCCAGCATTTT.

The sample holds many counts of this clonotype. The chain employs TRBV5-1 and TRBJ1-1; the match to TRBD1 covers 7 bases. Germline V gene data show CDR1 as SGHRS and CDR2 as YFSETQ. This CDR3 contains 15 residues. J was trimmed by 1 base and V by 4 bases; bases with no gene match: 7. The chain's CDR3 is CASSRGGTANTEAFF. DNA of the CDR3: TGCGCCAGCAGCCGGGGCGGGACAGCGAACACTGAAGCTTTCTTT. Together with reference TRBV5-1 and TRBJ1-1, the CDR3 gives the full variable domain: KAGVTQTPRYLIKTRGQQVTLSCSPISGHRSVSWYQQTPGQGLQFLFEYFSETQRNKGNFPGRFSGRQFSNSRSEMNVSTLELGDSALYLCASSRGGTANTEAFFGQGTRLTVV.

This clonotype was seen a few times. The genes are TRBV20-1 and TRBJ2-1, with TRBD2 identical over 12 bases. J lost 0 bases, V lost 6 bases, and 9 bases had no gene match. Germline V gene data show CDR1 as DFQATT and CDR2 as SNEGSKA (reference sequence). This CDR3 region has 17 residues. CDR3 nucleotide sequence: TGCAGTGCGCCGGGACTAGCGGGCCTAAGCTCCTACAATGAGCAGTTCTTC. It yields the protein CSAPGLAGLSSYNEQFF.

This sequence joins TRBV20-1 and TRBJ1-2; D uncertain. V lost 3 bases and J lost 2, with 16 bases in between. Germline V gene lookup returns CDR1 DFQATT and CDR2 SNEGSKA (reference sequence). The CDR3 spans 15 residues. CDR3 loop: CSARSLQQFNYGYTF. The CDR3 DNA follows: TGCAGTGCTAGGTCACTGCAACAATTCAACTATGGCTACACCTTC.

This clonotype was detected only a few times. V and J are TRBV7-8 and TRBJ2-1, with 8 bases that match TRBD2. Germline V gene data show CDR1 as SGHVS and CDR2 as FQNEAQ. The CDR3 loop spans 18 amino acids. V lost 2 bases and J lost 6; bases outside the gene matches: 15. The CDR3: CASSLLAGGRAKGNEQFF. The CDR3 coding sequence is TGTGCCAGCAGCTTACTCGCGGGAGGTCGAGCTAAGGGCAATGAGCAGTTCTTC.

The sample holds many counts of this clonotype. The rearrangement joins TRBV20-1 to TRBJ2-1; 7 nucleotides agree with TRBD2. From germline, CDR1 is DFQATT and CDR2 SNEGSKA (reference sequence). V shed 8 bases, J shed 9 bases, and the junction held 16 bases outside the gene matches. This CDR3 has 14 amino acids. In nucleotides, the CDR3 is TGCAGTCCCAGGAGCCCGGGGGGACGGGGTGAGCAGTTCTTC. Amino acids: CSPRSPGGRGEQFF.

This clonotype came up a few times. The V call is TRBV29-1, the J call TRBJ1-3, with unresolved D. CDR1 and CDR2 from the germline V gene are SQVTM and ANQGSEA. The CDR3 covers 13 residues. The germline V and J ends were trimmed by 5 bases and 0 bases, with 8 bases remaining between them. CDR3 DNA sequence: TGCAGCGTTACCCGGGACTCTGGAAACACCATATATTTT. It translates to CSVTRDSGNTIYF.

This clonotype was recorded many times. This chain uses TRBV5-1 with TRBJ1-3, with 10 bases identical to TRBD1. V shed 4 bases and J 2 bases; nucleotides not matched to a gene: 3. Per the germline V gene, CDR1 is SGHRS and CDR2 is YFSETQ. The CDR3 extends over 15 amino acids. The CDR3 DNA sequence: TGCGCCAGCAGCCAGACAGGGGGCACTGGAAACACCATATATTTT. Residues: CASSQTGGTGNTIYF.

There are a few counts of this clonotype. This chain uses TRBV4-2 with TRBJ2-5, with a tentative D call TRBD1 (5 bases). V lost 0 bases and J lost 4, with 9 bases in between. Germline assignment: CDR1 LGHNA and CDR2 YNFKEQ. The CDR3 is 14 residues long. DNA for the CDR3: TGTGCCAGCAGCCAAGAGGTTCAGGGAGAGACCCAGTACTTC. Translated: CASSQEVQGETQYF.

This clonotype was recorded many times. V usage is TRBV10-3 and J usage is TRBJ2-1; a weak D match, TRBD1 (6 bases). CDR1 and CDR2 (germline): ENHRY, SYGVKD. Trimming shortened V by 3 bases and J by 9 bases, and 6 bases separated the two germline ends. This CDR3 comprises 11 residues. CDR3 nucleotides: TGTGCCATCAGTGAACAGGGTGAGCAGTTCTTC. Its translation: CAISEQGEQFF.

V usage is TRBV21-1 and J usage is TRBJ1-1; the table's D call TRBD1 went unverified against the DNA. TRBV21-1 constitutes a pseudogene. There are 17 residues in the CDR3. In DNA, the CDR3 is TGTGCCAGCAGGAGAATTCTACGGACAGCTAAGAACACTGAAGCTTTCTTT. Encoded protein: CASRRILRTAKNTEAFF.

This clonotype was seen a handful of times. The DNA of the CDR3 is TGCAGTGCTACGACAGGGTGGGCTAGCGGGAGTACAGATACGCAGTATTTT. Its protein product is CSATTGWASGSTDTQYF. The chain employs TRBV20-1 and TRBJ2-3, with 10 nucleotides matching TRBD2. The CDR3 has 17 residues. The V and J ends lost 4 bases and 3 bases, in that order; junction bases with no gene match: 13. CDR1 DFQATT and CDR2 SNEGSKA come from the germline V gene (reference sequence).

This clonotype was counted only a few times. This sequence joins TRBV10-3 and TRBJ1-1, with 8 bases identical to TRBD1. CDR1 and CDR2 (germline): ENHRY, SYGVKD. CDR3 length: 14 amino acids. The V gene end was trimmed by 6 bases and the J gene end by 1 base; junction bases not matched to a gene: 4. The CDR3 sequence: CAISPGQENTEAFF. CDR3 in DNA: TGTGCCATCAGCCCGGGACAGGAGAACACTGAAGCTTTCTTT.

Ten or more counts support this clonotype. The chain couples TRBV5-5 to TRBJ1-1; D is unresolved. Trimming cost V 6 bases and J 2 bases, with 14 bases left between them. The CDR3 has 14 residues. Germline assignment: CDR1 SGHKS and CDR2 YYEKEE (reference sequence). This chain's CDR3 is CASIQRGINTEAFF. CDR3 DNA sequence: TGTGCCAGCATCCAAAGAGGGATCAACACTGAAGCTTTCTTT.

The V call is TRBV5-1, the J call TRBJ2-5; D remains unclear. CDR3 length equals 15 residues. CDR1 and CDR2 from the germline V gene are SGHRS and YFSETQ. V lost 4 bases to trimming and J lost 5 bases, with 18 bases between them. CDR3 sequence (DNA): TGCGCCAGCAGCGGTTCGGTAAATTCGGTGGAGACCCAGTACTTC. Protein: CASSGSVNSVETQYF. Supplemented by reference TRBV5-1 and TRBJ2-5, the full variable domain reads KAGVTQTPRYLIKTRGQQVTLSCSPISGHRSVSWYQQTPGQGLQFLFEYFSETQRNKGNFPGRFSGRQFSNSRSEMNVSTLELGDSALYLCASSGSVNSVETQYFGPGTRLLVL.

A few counts support this clonotype. This CDR3 reads CASSLRWDRNVLTF. In DNA, the CDR3 is TGCGCCAGCAGCCTGAGATGGGACAGAAACGTCCTGACTTTC. The chain recombines TRBV4-1 with TRBJ2-6; 7 nucleotides align to TRBD1. The germline V gene has CDR1 MGHRA and CDR2 YSYEKL. J gave up 10 bases and V 4 bases, and 7 bases lay outside the gene matches. This CDR3 is 14 amino acids long.

Ten or more counts support this clonotype. V usage is TRBV5-6 and J usage is TRBJ2-3, with 8 bases that match TRBD2. Germline V CDR1 and CDR2: SGHDT, YYEEEE. V trimming: 1 base; J trimming: 5 bases; junction bases outside the gene matches: 3. This CDR3 spans 14 amino acids. DNA for the CDR3: TGTGCCAGCAGCTTGTCCGGGGGGGGAGATACGCAGTATTTT. Its translation is CASSLSGGGDTQYF.

This clonotype has only a few counts. The chain employs TRBV20-1 and TRBJ2-1, with TRBD2 matching 13 bases. The CDR3 runs 14 residues. Germline V gives CDR1 DFQATT, CDR2 SNEGSKA (reference sequence). With V trimmed by 5 bases and J by 10 bases, 8 bases remained unmatched. The CDR3 DNA is TGCAGTGCTCGTCGGACTAGCGGGGGAATCGAGCAGTTCTTC. This gives the protein CSARRTSGGIEQFF.